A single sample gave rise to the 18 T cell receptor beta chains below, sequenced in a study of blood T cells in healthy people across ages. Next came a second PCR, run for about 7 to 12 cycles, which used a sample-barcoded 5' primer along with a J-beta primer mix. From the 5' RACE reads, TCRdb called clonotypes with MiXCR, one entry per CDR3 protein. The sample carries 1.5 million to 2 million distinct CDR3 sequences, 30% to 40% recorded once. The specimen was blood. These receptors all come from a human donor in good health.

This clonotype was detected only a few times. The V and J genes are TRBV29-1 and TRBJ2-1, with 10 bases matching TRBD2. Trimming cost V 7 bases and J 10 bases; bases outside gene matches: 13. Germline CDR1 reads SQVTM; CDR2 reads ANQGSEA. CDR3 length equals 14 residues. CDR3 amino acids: CSAQKASGGGEQFF. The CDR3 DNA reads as TGCAGCGCCCAGAAGGCTAGCGGGGGAGGGGAGCAGTTCTTC.

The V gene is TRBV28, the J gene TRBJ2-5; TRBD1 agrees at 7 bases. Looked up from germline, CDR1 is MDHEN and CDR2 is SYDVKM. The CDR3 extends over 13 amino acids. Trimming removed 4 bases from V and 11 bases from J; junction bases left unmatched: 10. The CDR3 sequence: CASSWTGSNEQYF. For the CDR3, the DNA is TGTGCCAGCAGTTGGACAGGCAGCAATGAGCAGTACTTC.

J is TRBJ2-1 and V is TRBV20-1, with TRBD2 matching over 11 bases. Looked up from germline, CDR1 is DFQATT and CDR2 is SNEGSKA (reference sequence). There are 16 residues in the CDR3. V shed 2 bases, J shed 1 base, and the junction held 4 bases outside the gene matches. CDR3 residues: CSARFSGGASYNEQFF. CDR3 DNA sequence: TGCAGTGCTAGATTTAGCGGGGGGGCTTCCTACAATGAGCAGTTCTTC.

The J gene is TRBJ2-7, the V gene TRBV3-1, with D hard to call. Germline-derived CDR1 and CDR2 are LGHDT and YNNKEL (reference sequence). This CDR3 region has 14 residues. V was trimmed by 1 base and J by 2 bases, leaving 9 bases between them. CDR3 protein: CASSQGTETYEQYF. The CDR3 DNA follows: TGTGCCAGCAGCCAAGGGACCGAGACCTACGAGCAGTACTTC.

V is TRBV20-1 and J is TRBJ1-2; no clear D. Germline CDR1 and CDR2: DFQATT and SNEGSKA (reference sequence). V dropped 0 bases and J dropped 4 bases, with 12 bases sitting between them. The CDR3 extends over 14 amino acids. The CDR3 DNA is TGCAGTGCTAGAGATTCGGGCAGGACCTATGGCTACACCTTC. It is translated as CSARDSGRTYGYTF.

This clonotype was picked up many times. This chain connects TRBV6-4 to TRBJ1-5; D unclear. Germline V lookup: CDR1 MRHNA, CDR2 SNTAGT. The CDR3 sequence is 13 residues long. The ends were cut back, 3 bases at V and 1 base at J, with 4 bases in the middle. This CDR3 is CASSEASNQPQHF. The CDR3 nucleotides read TGTGCCAGCAGTGAAGCCAGCAATCAGCCCCAGCATTTT.

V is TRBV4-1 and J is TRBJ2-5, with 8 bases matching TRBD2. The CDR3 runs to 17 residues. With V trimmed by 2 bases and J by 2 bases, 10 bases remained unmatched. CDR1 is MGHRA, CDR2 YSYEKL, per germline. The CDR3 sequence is CASSQPRGIAGQETQYF. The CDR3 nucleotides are TGCGCCAGCAGCCAACCTCGGGGAATAGCGGGGCAAGAGACCCAGTACTTC.

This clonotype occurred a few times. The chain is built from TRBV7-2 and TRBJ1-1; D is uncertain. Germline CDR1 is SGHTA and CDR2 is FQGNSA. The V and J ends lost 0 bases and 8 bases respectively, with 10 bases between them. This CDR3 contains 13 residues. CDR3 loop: CASSLAIYDEAFF. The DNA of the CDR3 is TGTGCCAGCAGCTTAGCTATTTATGACGAAGCTTTCTTT.

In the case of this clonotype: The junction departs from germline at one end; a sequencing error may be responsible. CDR3 region: CSATNYGQGYERYF. CDR3 bases: TGCAGTGCTACAAATTACGGACAGGGCTACGAGCGGTACTTC. V gene TRBV20-1 combines with J gene TRBJ2-7; 8 bases map to TRBD1. The CDR3 totals 14 residues. Germline values: CDR1 DFQATT, CDR2 SNEGSKA (reference sequence).

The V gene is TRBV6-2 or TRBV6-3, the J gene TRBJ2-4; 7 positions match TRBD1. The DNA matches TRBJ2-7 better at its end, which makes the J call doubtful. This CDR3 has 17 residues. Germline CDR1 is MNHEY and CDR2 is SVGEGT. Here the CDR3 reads CASSYKTGTELLYEQYF. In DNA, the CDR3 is TGTGCCAGCAGTTATAAAACCGGGACAGAGTTGCTCTACGAGCAGTACTTC.

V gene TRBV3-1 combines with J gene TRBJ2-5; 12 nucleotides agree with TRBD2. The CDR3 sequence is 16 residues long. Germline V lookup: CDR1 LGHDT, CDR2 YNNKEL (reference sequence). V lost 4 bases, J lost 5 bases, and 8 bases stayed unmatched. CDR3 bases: TGTGCCAGCAGCCCACCTAGCGGGGGGGCCTTTGAGACCCAGTACTTC. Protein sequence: CASSPPSGGAFETQYF.

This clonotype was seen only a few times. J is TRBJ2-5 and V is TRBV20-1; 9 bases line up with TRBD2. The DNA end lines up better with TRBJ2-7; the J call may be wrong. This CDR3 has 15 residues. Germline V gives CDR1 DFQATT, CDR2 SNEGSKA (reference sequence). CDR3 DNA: TGCAGTGCTAGAGACCTGCGGGGGGGGGCTTACGAGCAGTACTTC. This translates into CSARDLRGGAYEQYF.

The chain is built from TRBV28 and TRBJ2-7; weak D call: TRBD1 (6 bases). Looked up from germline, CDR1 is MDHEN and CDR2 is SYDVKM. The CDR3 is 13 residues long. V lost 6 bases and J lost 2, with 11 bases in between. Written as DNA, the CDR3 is TGTGCCAGCAGGGGGGCAGAAGCCTACGAGCAGTACTTC. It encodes CASRGAEAYEQYF.

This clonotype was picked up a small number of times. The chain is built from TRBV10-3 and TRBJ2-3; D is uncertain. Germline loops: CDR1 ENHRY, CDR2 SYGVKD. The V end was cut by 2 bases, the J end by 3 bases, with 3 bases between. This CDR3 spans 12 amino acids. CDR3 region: CAISEETDTQYF. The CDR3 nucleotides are TGTGCCATCAGTGAGGAGACAGATACGCAGTATTTT.

This CDR3 is CASSYAQNYEQYF. In DNA, the CDR3 is TGTGCCAGCAGTTACGCACAGAACTACGAGCAGTACTTC. The chain is built from TRBV6-5 and TRBJ2-5; unclear D gene. Judging by the DNA end, TRBJ2-7 fits better; the J call may be wrong. Germline CDR1 reads MNHEY; CDR2 reads SVGAGI. This CDR3 spans 13 amino acids.

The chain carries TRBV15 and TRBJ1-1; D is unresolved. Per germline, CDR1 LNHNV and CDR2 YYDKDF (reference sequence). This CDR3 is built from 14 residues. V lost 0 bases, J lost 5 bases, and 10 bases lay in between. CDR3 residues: CATSRDGLGTEAFF. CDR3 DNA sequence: TGTGCCACCAGCAGAGATGGTCTCGGAACTGAAGCTTTCTTT.

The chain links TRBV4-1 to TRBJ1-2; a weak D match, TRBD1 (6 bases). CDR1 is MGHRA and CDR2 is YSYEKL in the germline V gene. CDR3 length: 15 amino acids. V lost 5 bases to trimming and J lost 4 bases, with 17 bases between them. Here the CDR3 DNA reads TGCGCCAGCAGCACCCGGACAGCCGACCGCTATGGCTACACCTTC. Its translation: CASSTRTADRYGYTF.

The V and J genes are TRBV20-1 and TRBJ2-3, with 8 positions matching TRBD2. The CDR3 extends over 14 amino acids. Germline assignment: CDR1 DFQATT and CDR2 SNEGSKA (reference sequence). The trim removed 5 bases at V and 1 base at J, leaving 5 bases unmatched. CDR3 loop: CSAGRGAGTDTQYF. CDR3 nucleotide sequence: TGCAGTGCTGGGCGGGGGGCTGGCACAGATACGCAGTATTTT.